The source of this T cell receptor (beta chain) is a study of T cell responses to AZD1222 COVID-19 vaccine. Produced via immunoSEQ multiplex PCR; TCRdb's table is partial and in-frame only. The table has about 160,000 clones, over 75% seen once. The CDR3 loop spans 13 amino acids. The germline V gene has CDR1 SNHLY and CDR2 FYNNEI. The ends were cut back, 7 bases at V and 4 bases at J, with 11 bases in the middle. Whole-study findings and limits: Researchers report vaccine-associated CD4 TCRs spanning spike, with dominance at 160-218 and 743-854. It should be noted that donors were predominantly white British and more often female, and clonal diversity was possibly underestimated.

In the case of this clone: Its matching antigen is unknown.

This TCR was recovered from an adult in good health. V is TRBV2 and J is TRBJ1-5, with D uncertain. The starting material was peripheral blood, obtained on day 0 of AZD1222 vaccination. The CDR3 spells CASNKGANQPQHF. Written as DNA, the CDR3 is TGTGCCAGCAATAAGGGAGCAAATCAGCCCCAGCATTTT.